The 4 T cell receptor beta chains below were found in one sample sequenced in a study of regulatory T cells in long-lasting Graves disease. Arm-PCR of CDR3 regions with iRepertoire HTBI primers generated TCR beta libraries. MiXCR was run by TCRdb on the multiplex PCR reads, yielding one entry per CDR3 protein. This table holds about 470,000 distinct CDR3 sequences, about 15% found once. The sample's time point: newly diagnosed GD, antithyroid drugs for less than 3 months. RNA extracted from PBMCs served as the sequencing template. This same sample was also taken into another study, of T cells in Graves' hyperthyroidism and ophthalmopathy.

This material consisted of peripheral blood mononuclear cells (PBMCs), taken at new diagnosis, from a patient treated with antithyroid drugs. These receptors came from a woman in her twenties or thirties with Graves disease.

This clonotype was picked up a small number of times. Here the CDR3 reads CASSVGGREGREQYF. The CDR3 DNA sequence: TGTGCCAGCAGCGTAGGTGGACGGGAGGGTCGCGAGCAGTACTTC. The chain couples TRBV9 to TRBJ2-7; 8 nucleotides line up with TRBD2. The trim removed 0 bases at V and 6 bases at J, leaving 8 bases unmatched. The CDR3 covers 15 residues. Germline V gives CDR1 SGDLS, CDR2 YYNGEE. The whole variable domain, filled in from reference TRBV9 and TRBJ2-7, reads DSGVTQTPKHLITATGQRVTLRCSPRSGDLSVYWYQQSLDQGLQFLIQYYNGEERAKGNILERFSAQQFPDLHSELNLSSLELGDSALYFCASSVGGREGREQYFGPGTRLTVT.

This clonotype was recorded many times. The rearrangement uses TRBV5-6 and TRBJ1-2, with a weak D call TRBD1 (6 bases). Germline V gene data show CDR1 as SGHDT and CDR2 as YYEEEE. This CDR3 has 15 amino acids. Trimming stripped 0 bases from V and 0 bases from J, with 9 bases between. The CDR3 protein is CASSLEGGANYGYTF. In DNA form, the CDR3 reads TGTGCCAGCAGCTTGGAGGGGGGAGCTAACTATGGCTACACCTTC.

A few counts support this clonotype. The rearrangement joins TRBV7-9 to TRBJ2-7, with 7 bases matching TRBD1. The CDR3 is 14 residues long. The V gene's germline CDR1 is SEHNR and CDR2 FQNEAQ (reference sequence). V lost 5 bases to trimming and J lost 2 bases; unmatched junction nucleotides: 6. CDR3 DNA sequence: TGTGCCAGCAGCCGGACAGGCCGAACCTACGAGCAGTACTTC. This encodes CASSRTGRTYEQYF.

This clonotype turned up a few times. The V call is TRBV29-1, the J call TRBJ1-1; no clear D gene. The V end was cut by 3 bases, the J end by 7 bases, with 9 bases between. This CDR3 has 11 amino acids. Germline CDR1 is SQVTM and CDR2 is ANQGSEA. Written as DNA, the CDR3 is TGCAGCGTTGACTCGGGGAATGAAGCTTTCTTT. Translation gives CSVDSGNEAFF.